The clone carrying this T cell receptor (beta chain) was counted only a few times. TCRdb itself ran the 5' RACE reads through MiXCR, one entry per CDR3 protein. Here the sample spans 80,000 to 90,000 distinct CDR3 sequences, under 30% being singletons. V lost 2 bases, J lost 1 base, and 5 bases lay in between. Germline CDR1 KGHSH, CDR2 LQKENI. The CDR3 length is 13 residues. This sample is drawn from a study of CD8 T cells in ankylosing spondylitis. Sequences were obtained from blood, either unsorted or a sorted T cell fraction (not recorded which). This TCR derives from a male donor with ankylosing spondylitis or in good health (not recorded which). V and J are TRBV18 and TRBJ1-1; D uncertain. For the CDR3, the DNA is TGTGCCAGCTCACCAAGGGCGAACACTGAAGCTTTCTTT. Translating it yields CASSPRANTEAFF.